Sequencing of this T cell receptor (beta chain) was carried out in a study of early T cells in non-severe SARS-CoV-2 infection. Study details: Unsorted whole-blood RNA was sequenced in bulk, leaving chains unpaired. Points from the study as a whole: Anti-spike CD8 responses were favored in VDJdb matching, and private and CD4 specificities were missed.

V was cut by 2 bases and J by 7 bases, with 17 bases left in between. CDR1 is KGHSY, CDR2 FQNENV, per germline. CDR3 size: 15 residues. Points on this clonotype: Its target is unknown.

Individual cDNA molecules each received unique molecular identifiers attached to them. MiXCR was run by TCRdb on the 5' RACE reads, yielding one entry per CDR3 protein. The data contain more than 90,000 distinct CDR3 sequences, around 10% of them singletons. The sequencing input was whole blood. The chain joins TRBV16 to TRBJ1-1, with D uncertain. The source is an adult who was a healthcare worker with PCR-confirmed SARS-CoV-2 infection or an uninfected control (not recorded which). CDR3 protein: CASSQRLRVSGEAFF. In DNA form, the CDR3 reads TGTGCCAGCAGCCAACGGTTACGGGTATCAGGTGAAGCTTTCTTT.